These T cell receptor beta chains were read from a single sample in a study of shared clonotypes between healthy human individuals. TCRdb keeps only in-frame clones here, not all; method: immunoSEQ multiplex PCR. The sample lists roughly 890,000 clones; 85% to 95% were seen once. Sequenced input: naive CD8+ T cells sorted from blood. The receptors originated from a man younger than 45 in good health. The CDR3 runs from the conserved cysteine through the conserved F or W. D genes are given only for firm matches. Only some rows state a clone size, as once, few, many or a class for expanded clones.

J: TRBJ2-1; D: TRBD2; size: .; V: TRBV7-9; CDR3: CASSSWAGGLNEQFF; DNA: TGTGCCAGCAGCTCGTGGGCGGGAGGGCTGAATGAGCAGTTCTTC
J: TRBJ2-2; D: .; size: .; V: TRBV5-6; CDR3: CASSLTVTGELFF; DNA: TGTGCCAGCAGCTTGACTGTGACCGGGGAGCTGTTTTTT
J: TRBJ2-2; D: .; size: .; V: TRBV4-1; CDR3: CASSQATGTPGYTGELFF; DNA: TGCGCCAGCAGCCAAGCGACCGGGACCCCTGGATACACCGGGGAGCTGTTTTTT
J: TRBJ2-2; D: .; size: .; V: TRBV19; CDR3: CASLGVSNTGELFF; DNA: TGTGCCAGTCTCGGGGTTTCGAACACCGGGGAGCTGTTTTTT
J: TRBJ2-7; D: TRBD2; size: few; V: TRBV5-1; CDR3: CASSLGGTSGSAYEQYF; DNA: TGCGCCAGCAGCTTGGGGGGGACTAGCGGGAGTGCATACGAGCAGTACTTC
J: TRBJ2-1; D: .; size: .; V: TRBV4-2; CDR3: CASSHGLANEQFF; DNA: TGTGCCAGCAGCCACGGACTCGCGAATGAGCAGTTCTTC
J: TRBJ2-5; D: .; size: once; V: TRBV19; CDR3: CASSARVFNTYQETQYF; DNA: TGTGCCAGTAGTGCTCGAGTCTTTAATACGTACCAAGAGACCCAGTACTTC
J: TRBJ2-1; D: TRBD2; size: .; V: TRBV7-2; CDR3: CASSLVGLAYNEQFF; DNA: TGTGCCAGCAGCTTAGTGGGACTAGCCTACAATGAGCAGTTCTTC
J: TRBJ1-5; D: TRBD1; size: once; V: TRBV19; CDR3: CASTTGTGASQPQHF; DNA: TGTGCCAGTACCACCGGGACAGGGGCGAGTCAGCCCCAGCATTTT
J: TRBJ2-7; D: .; size: .; V: TRBV28; CDR3: CASSSGGNWKYF; DNA: TGTGCCAGCAGTTCGGGCGGGAATTGGAAGTACTTC
J: TRBJ1-5; D: .; size: .; V: TRBV19; CDR3: CASSIGTANQPQHF; DNA: TGTGCCAGTAGTATAGGGACAGCGAATCAGCCCCAGCATTTT
J: TRBJ2-3; D: .; size: .; V: TRBV5-4; CDR3: CAGTSSVAPDTQYF; DNA: TGTGCCGGTACTTCCAGCGTTGCACCAGATACGCAGTATTTT
J: TRBJ2-7; D: .; size: .; V: TRBV4-1; CDR3: CASSLGGTSAYEQYF; DNA: TGCGCCAGCAGCCTCGGGGGGACATCCGCCTACGAGCAGTACTTC
J: TRBJ2-3; D: .; size: .; V: TRBV7-7; CDR3: CASSDRNRVDTQYF; DNA: TGTGCCAGCAGCGACCGCAATAGGGTTGATACGCAGTATTTT
J: TRBJ1-4; D: TRBD1; size: .; V: TRBV7-8; CDR3: CASSLQGAGVEKLFF; DNA: TGTGCCAGCAGCTTACAGGGGGCGGGGGTTGAAAAACTGTTTTTT
J: TRBJ2-7; D: TRBD2; size: .; V: TRBV7-8; CDR3: CASSPPGSGASYEQYF; DNA: TGTGCCAGCAGCCCTCCGGGAAGCGGGGCCTCCTACGAGCAGTACTTC
J: TRBJ1-1; D: .; size: .; V: TRBV6-5; CDR3: CASSYSGAGDTEAFF; DNA: TGTGCCAGCAGTTACTCCGGGGCGGGGGACACTGAAGCTTTCTTT
J: TRBJ2-7; D: TRBD1; size: .; V: TRBV6-5; CDR3: CASSLQGGIYEQYF; DNA: TGTGCCAGCAGTTTACAGGGGGGAATATACGAGCAGTACTTC
J: TRBJ2-7; D: .; size: .; V: TRBV7-2; CDR3: CASSLYGGGGYEQYF; DNA: TGTGCCAGCAGCTTATACGGGGGAGGCGGCTACGAGCAGTACTTC
J: TRBJ2-3; D: .; size: .; V: TRBV29-1; CDR3: CSVGPSGSTDTQYF; DNA: TGCAGCGTTGGTCCCAGCGGGTCCACAGATACGCAGTATTTT
J: TRBJ2-2; D: .; size: .; V: TRBV7-9; CDR3: CASSSTANTGELFF; DNA: TGTGCCAGCAGCTCGACAGCGAACACCGGGGAGCTGTTTTTT
J: TRBJ1-2; D: .; size: .; V: TRBV2; CDR3: CASRPRGTGYGYTF; DNA: TGTGCCAGCAGACCGAGGGGCACGGGCTATGGCTACACCTTC
J: TRBJ2-7; D: TRBD1; size: .; V: TRBV10-3; CDR3: CAISESIANPRDRGLYEQYF; DNA: TGTGCCATCAGTGAGTCGATTGCTAACCCCCGGGACAGGGGTTTATACGAGCAGTACTTC
J: TRBJ2-7; D: TRBD1; size: .; V: TRBV29-1; CDR3: CSVEDPGAPTGEQYF; DNA: TGCAGCGTTGAAGACCCCGGGGCGCCGACAGGGGAGCAGTACTTC
J: TRBJ2-5; D: TRBD2; size: once; V: TRBV5-1; CDR3: CASSGGLAGVETQYF; DNA: TGCGCCAGCAGCGGGGGACTAGCGGGAGTGGAGACCCAGTACTTC
J: TRBJ2-7; D: .; size: once; V: TRBV7-9; CDR3: CASSVDNRVRRREQYF; DNA: TGTGCCAGCAGCGTAGACAACAGGGTTAGAAGGCGAGAGCAGTACTTC